This TCR beta chain was sequenced in a study of T cells in Graves' hyperthyroidism and ophthalmopathy. Study findings and constraints: Researchers found most expanded thyroid clonotypes above 0.001 in blood as well. Progression to ophthalmopathy was predicted a median of 6.5 months early. From stable hyperthyroidism, ophthalmopathy was separated by a 13 V-J model.

Template material for amplifying TCR beta CDR3 regions consisted of RNA transcripts. An initial round of RT-PCR targeting the TCR CDR3 relied on the HTBI primer set. TCRdb passed the multiplex PCR reads through MiXCR, listing each CDR3 protein once. The repertoire holds a few hundred thousand distinct CDR3 sequences, with about 19% as singletons. Fresh peripheral blood, roughly 10 ml, was the source of the PBMCs. The germline V and J ends were trimmed by 5 bases and 6 bases, with 7 bases remaining between them. Germline V CDR1 and CDR2: SEHNR, FQNEAQ (reference sequence). The CDR3 consists of 11 residues. There are a few counts of this clonotype. The antigen remains unidentified.

Sequenced sample: blood. This TCR derives from a man aged 50 to 60 with Graves' ophthalmopathy. The chain couples TRBV7-9 to TRBJ1-1, with D unclear. The DNA of the CDR3 is TGTGCCAGCAGCCAGCAATCTGAAGCTTTCTTT. Encoded protein: CASSQQSEAFF.